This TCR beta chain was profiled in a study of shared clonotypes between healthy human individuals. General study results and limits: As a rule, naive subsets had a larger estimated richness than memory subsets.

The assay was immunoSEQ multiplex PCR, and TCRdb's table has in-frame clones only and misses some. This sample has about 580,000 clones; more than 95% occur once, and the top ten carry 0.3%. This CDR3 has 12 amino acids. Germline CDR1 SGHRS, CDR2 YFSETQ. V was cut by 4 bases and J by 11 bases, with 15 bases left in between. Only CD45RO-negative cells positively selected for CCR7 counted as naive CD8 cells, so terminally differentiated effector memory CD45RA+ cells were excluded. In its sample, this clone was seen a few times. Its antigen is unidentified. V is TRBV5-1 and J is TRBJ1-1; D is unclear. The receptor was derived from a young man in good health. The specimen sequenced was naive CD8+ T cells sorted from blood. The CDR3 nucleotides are TGCGCCAGCAGCCCGGTGGGATTCGACGCTTTCTTT. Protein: CASSPVGFDAFF.